This T cell receptor (beta chain) was captured by sequencing in a study of memory CD4+ T cells and cytomegalovirus serostatus. As regards this clone: Its matching antigen is unknown.

Study conclusions and caveats: CD4+ memory repertoires contained about two fifths of the roughly 160 reported CMV TCRbeta sequences.

Single viable CD3+CD4+CD8-CD45RO+ cells were sorted as the memory CD4+ T cells. CD4+ T cells were isolated by positive magnetic selection. V lost 4 bases and J lost 2, with 15 bases in between. The CDR3 has 16 amino acids. CDR1 SGHAT and CDR2 FQNNGV come from the germline V gene. Clones were read by immunoSEQ multiplex PCR, and TCRdb kept only the in-frame ones, dropping some. The table lists approximately 53,000 clones, just under 80% of them singletons. Sequencing was carried out using memory CD4+ T cells from blood. The origin of this receptor is an adult in good health and CMV-seronegative. The chain combines TRBV11-2 with TRBJ1-3; a weak D match, TRBD1 (5 bases). The CDR3 coding sequence is TGTGCCAGCAGCTATCGTCGGGACGTCGCTGGAAACACCATATATTTT. Translation gives CASSYRRDVAGNTIYF.